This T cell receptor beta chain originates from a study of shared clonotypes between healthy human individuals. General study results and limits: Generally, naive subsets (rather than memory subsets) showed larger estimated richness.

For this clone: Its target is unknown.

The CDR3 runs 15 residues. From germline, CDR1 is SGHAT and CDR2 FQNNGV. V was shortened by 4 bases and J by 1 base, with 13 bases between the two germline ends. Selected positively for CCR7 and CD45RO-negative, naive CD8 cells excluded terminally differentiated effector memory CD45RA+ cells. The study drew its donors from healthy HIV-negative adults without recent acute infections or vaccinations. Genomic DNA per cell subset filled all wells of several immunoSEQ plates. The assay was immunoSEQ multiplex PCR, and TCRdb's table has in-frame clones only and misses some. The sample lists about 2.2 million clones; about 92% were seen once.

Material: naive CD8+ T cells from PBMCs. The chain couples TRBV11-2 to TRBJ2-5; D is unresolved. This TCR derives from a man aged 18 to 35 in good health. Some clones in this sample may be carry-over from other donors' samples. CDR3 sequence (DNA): TGTGCCAGCAGCTCAATACGGACGGCCCAAGAGACCCAGTACTTC. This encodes CASSSIRTAQETQYF.